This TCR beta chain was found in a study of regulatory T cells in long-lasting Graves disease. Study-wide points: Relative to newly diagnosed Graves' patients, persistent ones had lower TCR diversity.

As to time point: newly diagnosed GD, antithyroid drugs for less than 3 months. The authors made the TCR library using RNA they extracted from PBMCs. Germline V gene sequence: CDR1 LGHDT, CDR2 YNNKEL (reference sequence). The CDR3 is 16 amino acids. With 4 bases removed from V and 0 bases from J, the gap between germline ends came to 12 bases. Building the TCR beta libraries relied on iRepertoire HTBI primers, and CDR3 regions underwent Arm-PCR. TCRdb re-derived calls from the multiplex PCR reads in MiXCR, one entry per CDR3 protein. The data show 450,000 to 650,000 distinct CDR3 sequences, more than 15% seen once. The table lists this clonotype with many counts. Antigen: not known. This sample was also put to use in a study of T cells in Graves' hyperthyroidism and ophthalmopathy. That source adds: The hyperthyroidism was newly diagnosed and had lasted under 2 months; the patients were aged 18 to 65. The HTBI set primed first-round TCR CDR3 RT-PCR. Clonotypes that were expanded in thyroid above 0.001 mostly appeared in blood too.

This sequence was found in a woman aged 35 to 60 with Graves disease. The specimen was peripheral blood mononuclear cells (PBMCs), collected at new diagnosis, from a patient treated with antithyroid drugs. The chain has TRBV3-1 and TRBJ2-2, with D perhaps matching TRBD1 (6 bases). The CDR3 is CASSPRDRPNTGELFF. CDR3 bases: TGTGCCAGCAGCCCTAGAGACAGGCCGAACACCGGGGAGCTGTTTTTT.